Shown below are 29 T cell receptor beta chains from a single sample sequenced in a study of vaccination and CD4 T cells after COVID-19. These receptors have no known antigen. Treatment: 10-day PBMC culture with coronavirus spike peptide pools or control peptides (ViraFEST assay). Researchers used the Oncomine TCR Beta short-read assay to sequence DNA from cultured CD4+ T cells. TCRdb re-analysed the PCR reads in MiXCR, keeping a single row per CDR3 protein. Here the sample spans roughly 5,200 distinct CDR3 sequences, 35% to 45% being singletons. Sample: CD4+ T cells from blood, cultured in vitro. The receptors come from a human donor who had recovered from COVID-19.

This clonotype was seen a handful of times. The chain combines TRBV21-1 with TRBJ1-6; the tabulated D call, TRBD1, remains unverified against the DNA. TRBV21-1 corresponds to a pseudogene. The length of the CDR3 is 15 residues. Written as DNA, the CDR3 is TGTGCCAGCACCATACCTCTAGGGGCCAGTTCACCCCTCCACTTT. It specifies CASTIPLGASSPLHF.

V is TRBV6-1 and J is TRBJ1-5; TRBD1 matches at 7 bases. The CDR3 covers 15 residues. CDR1 is MNHNS, CDR2 SASEGT, per germline. Losses at the gene ends were 7 bases for V and 4 bases for J; bases not matched to a gene: 10. CDR3 sequence reads: CASNELTGLNQPQHF. CDR3 DNA: TGTGCCAGCAATGAGTTGACAGGGTTGAATCAGCCCCAGCATTTT.

By frequency in the sample, this clonotype is medium-sized. This CDR3 is CSGWTNYGYTF. The CDR3 bases are TGCAGTGGCTGGACTAACTATGGCTACACCTTC. V gene TRBV20-1 combines with J gene TRBJ1-2; D gene uncertain. CDR3 length equals 11 residues. Trimming left V 7 bases short and J 0 bases short, with 6 bases between. Germline V gene data show CDR1 as DFQATT and CDR2 as SNEGSKA (reference sequence).

The V call is TRBV7-8, the J call TRBJ2-5, with D possibly being TRBD1 or TRBD2 (5 bases each). Trimming took 7 bases from V and 2 from J, leaving 14 bases between them. Germline CDR1 and CDR2: SGHVS and FQNEAQ. The CDR3 has 14 amino acids. The CDR3 DNA reads as TGTGCCAGCAACCGGTTGGGGGAACAAGAGACCCAGTACTTC. Translation: CASNRLGEQETQYF.

In this sample, this clonotype turned up once. The gene calls are TRBV6-4 and TRBJ2-3; no clear D. The CDR3 consists of 14 residues. Germline CDR1 is MRHNA and CDR2 is SNTAGT. V dropped 0 bases and J dropped 2 bases, with 6 bases sitting between them. CDR3 coding DNA: TGTGCCAGCAGTGACTCTGATGCCACAGATACGCAGTATTTT. Its protein is CASSDSDATDTQYF.

The table lists this clonotype with a few counts. This rearrangement joins TRBV5-1 to TRBJ1-1; 9 bases line up with TRBD1. The J segment lost 4 bases and the V segment lost 0 bases, leaving 4 bases of the junction unmatched. Germline CDR1 reads SGHRS; CDR2 reads YFSETQ. CDR3 length: 15 amino acids. The CDR3 nucleotides read TGCGCCAGCAGCTTGGGGGGGACAGGGTTCACTGAAGCTTTCTTT. As protein: CASSLGGTGFTEAFF.

This sequence joins TRBV19 and TRBJ2-5; TRBD1 matches at 9 bases. The CDR3 loop spans 13 amino acids. The germline V gene encodes CDR1 LNHDA and CDR2 SQIVND (reference sequence). With V trimmed by 5 bases and J by 3 bases, 1 base remained unmatched. This chain's CDR3 is CASSWDREETQYF. DNA for the CDR3: TGTGCCAGTAGTTGGGACAGGGAAGAGACCCAGTACTTC.

The genes are TRBV25-1 and TRBJ2-1, with D possibly being TRBD1 (6 bases). CDR3 size: 14 residues. V lost 4 bases, J lost 4 bases, and 11 bases lay in between. Germline CDR1 reads MGHDK; CDR2 reads SYGVNS. CDR3 coding DNA: TGTGCCAGCAGTGGGGCAGGGGATTACAATGAGCAGTTCTTC. Encoded protein: CASSGAGDYNEQFF.

There are a few counts of this clonotype. The chain links TRBV6-4 to TRBJ2-2; 8 nucleotides line up with TRBD1. The CDR3 covers 14 residues. Trimming at V came to 4 bases and at J to 7 bases, leaving 5 bases not matched to a gene. The germline gives CDR1 MRHNA, CDR2 SNTAGT. The CDR3 protein is CASSVDRVSGELFF. The CDR3 nucleotides read TGTGCCAGCAGTGTGGACAGGGTGAGCGGGGAGCTGTTTTTT.

By share, this clonotype counts as medium-sized (0.01 to 0.1%). The genes are TRBV5-1 and TRBJ2-5, with 9 bases lining up with TRBD2. Germline CDR1 reads SGHRS; CDR2 reads YFSETQ. Unmatched junction bases numbered 6, after V lost 4 bases and J lost 2 bases. This CDR3 has 15 amino acids. The CDR3, as DNA: TGCGCCAGCAGCCTGTCTAGCGGGACTCAAGAGACCCAGTACTTC. This gives the protein CASSLSSGTQETQYF. The variable domain in full, completed from reference TRBV5-1 and TRBJ2-5, reads KAGVTQTPRYLIKTRGQQVTLSCSPISGHRSVSWYQQTPGQGLQFLFEYFSETQRNKGNFPGRFSGRQFSNSRSEMNVSTLELGDSALYLCASSLSSGTQETQYFGPGTRLLVL.

This clonotype was counted between two and nine times. The V gene is TRBV15, the J gene TRBJ2-7; D gene uncertain. This CDR3 contains 15 residues. V was trimmed by 0 bases and J by 3 bases, leaving 12 bases between them. Per germline, CDR1 LNHNV and CDR2 YYDKDF (reference sequence). CDR3 sequence (DNA): TGTGCCACCAGCAGAGATCTGGGGTTGGGCTACGAGCAGTACTTC. It specifies CATSRDLGLGYEQYF.

The sample holds a few counts of this clonotype. Here the CDR3 DNA reads TGTGCCTGCTCTTTACGGAGCAGGGGAGGGGGCTACACCTTC. As protein: CACSLRSRGGGYTF. The chain carries TRBV30 and TRBJ1-2; tentatively, D is TRBD1 (6 bases). CDR1 is GTSNPN, CDR2 SVGIG, per germline (reference sequence). The CDR3 is made up of 14 amino acids. V was shortened by 6 bases and J by 8 bases, with 22 bases between the two germline ends. The entire variable domain, with the rest obtained from reference TRBV30 and TRBJ1-2, is as follows: SQTIHQWPATLVQPVGSPLSLECTVEGTSNPNLYWYRQAAGRGLQLLFYSVGIGQISSEVPQNLSASRPQDRQFILSSKKLLLSDSGFYLCACSLRSRGGGYTFGSGTRLTVV.

The table lists this clonotype with a few counts. The chain is built from TRBV6-1 and TRBJ1-1; TRBD1 might be the D (5 bases). Germline-derived CDR1 and CDR2 are MNHNS and SASEGT. V was shortened by 8 bases and J by 3 bases, with 22 bases between the two germline ends. There are 16 residues in the CDR3. The CDR3 DNA reads as TGTGCCAGCCCAAAGGGGTCGGGGTTGAGGGACACTGAAGCTTTCTTT. It yields the protein CASPKGSGLRDTEAFF.

This clonotype was observed a handful of times. The rearrangement joins TRBV24-1 to TRBJ2-1; tentatively, D is TRBD2 (6 bases). The CDR3 covers 15 residues. Germline CDR1 and CDR2: KGHDR and SFDVKD. V was trimmed by 5 bases and J by 0 bases, leaving 10 bases between them. In nucleotides, the CDR3 is TGTGCCACCAGTGTTGGGGGGATCTCCTACAATGAGCAGTTCTTC. This sequence encodes CATSVGGISYNEQFF.

The V call is TRBV9, the J call TRBJ1-2; 8 bases agree with TRBD1. Trimming removed 0 bases from V and 7 bases from J; junction bases left unmatched: 8. Germline assignment: CDR1 SGDLS and CDR2 YYNGEE. This CDR3 is 15 amino acids long. The CDR3 DNA follows: TGTGCCAGCAGCGTAGTCCCAGGGGGCACGGTTGGCTACACCTTC. Translation gives CASSVVPGGTVGYTF.

The CDR3 sequence is CSAGQEWADTQYF. CDR3 sequence (DNA): TGCAGTGCTGGACAGGAATGGGCAGATACGCAGTATTTT. The chain uses TRBV20-1 and TRBJ2-3, with 7 bases fitting TRBD1. This CDR3 is 13 amino acids long. V gave up 5 bases and J gave up 4 bases; unmatched junction bases: 6. Germline CDR1 DFQATT, CDR2 SNEGSKA (reference sequence).

The genes are TRBV30 and TRBJ1-5; TRBD1 matches at 7 bases. The CDR3 covers 13 residues. Trimming took 0 bases from V and 9 from J; bases not matched to a gene: 5. CDR1 GTSNPN and CDR2 SVGIG come from the germline V gene (reference sequence). CDR3 nucleotide sequence: TGTGCCTGGAGTGTCAAGGGGGCGGGGCCCCAGCATTTT. Protein: CAWSVKGAGPQHF.

Notes on this clonotype: Given a much more abundant clone one base away, this may be a read error. This chain joins TRBV2 and TRBJ1-5; D is possibly TRBD1 (6 bases). This CDR3 has 14 amino acids. Per the germline V gene, CDR1 is SNHLY and CDR2 is FYNNEI. The CDR3 loop is CANSGRGAGQPQHF. In nucleotides, the CDR3 is TGTGCCAACAGTGGTAGGGGGGCCGGTCAGCCCCAGCATTTT.

This clonotype was recorded a few times. This chain links TRBV7-9 with TRBJ1-2; a possible D gene is TRBD1 (6 bases). V was pared by 2 bases and J by 7 bases, with 17 bases between. The CDR3 is 15 amino acids. Germline CDR1 reads SEHNR; CDR2 reads FQNEAQ (reference sequence). The CDR3 sequence: CASSLLSQGPPGYTF. CDR3 sequence (DNA): TGTGCCAGCAGCTTACTCTCGCAGGGGCCTCCTGGCTACACCTTC.

This sequence joins TRBV11-1 and TRBJ1-2; TRBD1 matches 10 bases. V was clipped by 5 bases and J by 8 bases; unmatched bases: 8. This CDR3 is built from 14 residues. Germline CDR1 and CDR2: SGHAT and FQDESV (reference sequence). CDR3 sequence reads: CASSQPGTGEGYTF. DNA for the CDR3: TGTGCCAGCAGCCAGCCCGGGACAGGGGAAGGCTACACCTTC.

This clonotype was observed a handful of times. This chain links TRBV7-9 with TRBJ1-6; D unclear. Germline V lookup: CDR1 SEHNR, CDR2 FQNEAQ (reference sequence). Between the trimmed V and J ends, which lost 0 bases and 7 bases, there was a span of 7 bases. This CDR3 is 14 amino acids long. The CDR3 sequence: CASSLALPNSPLHF. CDR3 sequence (DNA): TGTGCCAGCAGCTTAGCTCTTCCAAATTCACCCCTCCACTTT.

J is TRBJ1-4 and V is TRBV10-3, with D perhaps matching TRBD1 (5 bases). The V and J ends lost 1 base and 7 bases respectively, with 13 bases between them. CDR1 ENHRY and CDR2 SYGVKD come from the germline V gene. There are 15 residues in the CDR3. The CDR3 DNA follows: TGTGCCATCAGTGAGTGGGGGGAGCGAACTGAAAAACTGTTTTTT. This gives the protein CAISEWGERTEKLFF.

This clonotype was picked up one time. The junction shows a germline mismatch at one end, possibly a read error. This chain joins TRBV11-3 and TRBJ2-2; D is unclear. CDR1 and CDR2 from the germline V gene are SGHNT and YENEEA. This CDR3 comprises 12 residues. The CDR3 reads CASSLDTVRSAF. CDR3 DNA sequence: TGTGCCAGCAGCTTAGACACAGTCCGGTCCGCTTTT.

This clonotype has only a few counts. This chain links TRBV20-1 with TRBJ1-2; D gene ambiguous. Germline CDR1 and CDR2: DFQATT and SNEGSKA (reference sequence). This CDR3 comprises 14 residues. V was clipped by 1 base and J by 0 bases, with 9 bases between them. The CDR3 loop reads CSARVTPANYGYTF. DNA of the CDR3: TGCAGTGCTAGAGTTACACCCGCTAACTATGGCTACACCTTC.

The chain links TRBV6-1 to TRBJ2-3; D perhaps matches TRBD2 (6 bases). Trimming took off 4 bases at V and 0 bases at J, with 14 bases between the two ends. From germline, CDR1 is MNHNS and CDR2 SASEGT. The CDR3 loop spans 16 amino acids. CDR3 region: CASSGAWGTSTDTQYF. CDR3 bases: TGTGCCAGCAGTGGAGCTTGGGGGACTAGCACAGATACGCAGTATTTT.

The V gene is TRBV20-1, the J gene TRBJ2-7; TRBD1 matches 7 bases. This CDR3 region has 15 residues. Germline lookup yields CDR1 DFQATT and CDR2 SNEGSKA (reference sequence). Trimming cost V 3 bases and J 0 bases; bases outside gene matches: 8. CDR3 loop: CSASPRGSSSYEQYF. The DNA of the CDR3 is TGCAGTGCTAGCCCCAGGGGGTCGAGCTCCTACGAGCAGTACTTC.

CDR3 bases: TGTGCCAGCACTAAGAGCGGGGGTAGGTACGAGCAGTACTTC. Translating it yields CASTKSGGRYEQYF. The chain recombines TRBV2 with TRBJ2-7; 8 bases map to TRBD2. This CDR3 contains 14 residues. With V trimmed by 7 bases and J by 4 bases, 9 bases remained unmatched. Germline-derived CDR1 and CDR2 are SNHLY and FYNNEI.

This clonotype was seen a few times. The chain has TRBV20-1 and TRBJ2-5; D ambiguous. Germline loops: CDR1 DFQATT, CDR2 SNEGSKA (reference sequence). The CDR3 has 11 residues. The CDR3 DNA follows: TGCAGGGTAGGAGTGTCTGAGACCCAGTACTTC. It translates to CRVGVSETQYF.

This clonotype was detected only a few times. The gene calls are TRBV18 and TRBJ2-3; D unresolved. This CDR3 contains 16 residues. From germline, CDR1 is KGHSH and CDR2 LQKENI. Trimming pared 2 bases from V and 5 bases from J, leaving 17 bases between. CDR3 amino acids: CASSPAPPRPRDTQYF. As DNA, the CDR3 is TGTGCCAGCTCACCAGCGCCACCGCGACCACGAGATACGCAGTATTTT.